Shown below are 21 T cell receptor beta chains from a single sample sequenced in a study of blood T cell repertoires in COVID-19. Using immunoSEQ multiplex PCR, the repertoire was profiled, and TCRdb retains in-frame clones only, with some absent. Altogether roughly 350,000 clones are present, around 85% being singletons, with the ten largest covering approximately 3.6%. Sequenced material: peripheral blood. The receptors come from a woman younger than 35 with acute or convalescent COVID-19.

As to this clone: The same CDR3 can be traced to other DNA sequences in this sample. The rearrangement links TRBV18 to TRBJ1-3; tentatively, D is TRBD1 (6 bases). Germline values: CDR1 KGHSH, CDR2 LQKENI. Trimming took off 3 bases at V and 0 bases at J, with 9 bases between the two ends. CDR3 size: 15 residues. DNA of the CDR3: TGTGCCAGCTCACCCACGGACAGCTCTGGAAACACCATATATTTT. The encoded protein is CASSPTDSSGNTIYF.

The V gene is TRBV9, the J gene TRBJ1-6; no reliable D call. Trimming removed 0 bases from V and 7 bases from J, with 11 bases in between. The germline gives CDR1 SGDLS, CDR2 YYNGEE. The CDR3 sequence is 15 residues long. CDR3 loop: CASSVEEQRNSPLHF. DNA of the CDR3: TGTGCCAGCAGCGTAGAGGAACAGCGGAATTCACCCCTCCACTTT. The variable domain in full, completed from reference TRBV9 and TRBJ1-6, reads DSGVTQTPKHLITATGQRVTLRCSPRSGDLSVYWYQQSLDQGLQFLIQYYNGEERAKGNILERFSAQQFPDLHSELNLSSLELGDSALYFCASSVEEQRNSPLHFGNGTRLTVT.

J is TRBJ1-5 and V is TRBV27, with D perhaps matching TRBD1 (6 bases). CDR1 MNHEY and CDR2 SMNVEV come from the germline V gene (reference sequence). The V end lost 4 bases, the J end lost 7 bases, and 14 bases lay between the germline ends. The CDR3 extends over 14 amino acids. CDR3 amino acids: CASSSTGWGQPQHF. The DNA of the CDR3 is TGTGCCAGCAGTTCCACAGGGTGGGGGCAGCCCCAGCATTTT.

This chain links TRBV10-1 with TRBJ1-4; the match to TRBD1 covers 10 bases. Germline-derived CDR1 and CDR2 are WNHNN and SYGVQD (reference sequence). This CDR3 has 20 amino acids. Trimming at V came to 4 bases and at J to 8 bases, leaving 22 bases not matched to a gene. Here the CDR3 reads CASSVQGHGTGEPRGEKLFF. In DNA, the CDR3 is TGCGCCAGCAGTGTTCAGGGCCATGGGACAGGGGAGCCCCGGGGGGAAAAACTGTTTTTT.

The rearrangement joins TRBV19 to TRBJ2-7; 10 nucleotides match TRBD1. V lost 7 bases and J lost 3; bases outside the gene matches: 6. Germline CDR1 and CDR2: LNHDA and SQIVND (reference sequence). This CDR3 has 14 residues. Written as DNA, the CDR3 is TGTGCCAGTAAAAGACAGGGGGCCGACTACGAGCAGTACTTC. Its translation: CASKRQGADYEQYF. Using reference TRBV19 and TRBJ2-7 for the parts outside the CDR3, the full variable domain is DGGITQSPKYLFRKEGQNVTLSCEQNLNHDAMYWYRQDPGQGLRLIYYSQIVNDFQKGDIAEGYSVSREKKESFPLTVTSAQKNPTAFYLCASKRQGADYEQYFGPGTRLTVT.

The sample holds a few counts of this clone. The CDR3 nucleotides are TGTGCCAGCAGCCAAGATCGTAGGACAGGGGGCTCTGAAGCTTTCTTT. Translation gives CASSQDRRTGGSEAFF. V and J are TRBV3-1 (or the pseudogene TRBV3-2) and TRBJ1-1; TRBD1 matches 11 bases. V trimming: 0 bases; J trimming: 6 bases; junction bases outside the gene matches: 6. There are 16 residues in the CDR3. The germline V gene has CDR1 LGHDT and CDR2 YNNKEL (reference sequence).

The CDR3 DNA sequence: TGTGCCAGCAGTTCCGGACTAGCGGGAGGCCTATCCTACAATGAGCAGTTCTTC. This sequence encodes CASSSGLAGGLSYNEQFF. The rearrangement joins TRBV28 to TRBJ2-1; 14 bases line up with TRBD2. Unmatched junction bases numbered 6, after V lost 4 bases and J lost 1 base. CDR1 is MDHEN and CDR2 is SYDVKM in the germline V gene. The CDR3 spans 18 residues. Looking up the rest from reference TRBV28 and TRBJ2-1 gives the full variable domain: DVKVTQSSRYLVKRTGEKVFLECVQDMDHENMFWYRQDPGLGLRLIYFSYDVKMKEKGDIPEGYSVSREKKERFSLILESASTNQTSMYLCASSSGLAGGLSYNEQFFGPGTRLTVL.

This chain links TRBV24-1 with TRBJ2-1; tentative D call: TRBD1 (5 bases). Trimming pared 5 bases from V and 2 bases from J, leaving 12 bases between. The germline CDR1 and CDR2 sequences are KGHDR and SFDVKD. The CDR3 loop spans 15 amino acids. The CDR3 is CATSAQTDAYNEQFF. CDR3 nucleotide sequence: TGTGCCACCAGTGCCCAGACAGACGCCTACAATGAGCAGTTCTTC.

V is TRBV7-2 and J is TRBJ2-1; 8 bases are shared with TRBD2. Germline-derived CDR1 and CDR2 are SGHTA and FQGNSA. The CDR3 totals 17 residues. Losses at the gene ends were 5 bases for V and 8 bases for J; bases not matched to a gene: 17. CDR3 coding DNA: TGTGCCAGCAGCCCCCCGGCCTGGCTAGCGGGCGGGGATGAGCAGTTCTTC. Translating it yields CASSPPAWLAGGDEQFF.

This chain links TRBV18 with TRBJ2-3; a weak D match, TRBD2 (6 bases). CDR1 and CDR2 (germline): KGHSH, LQKENI. The germline V and J ends were trimmed by 2 bases and 0 bases, with 9 bases remaining between them. This CDR3 is built from 15 residues. Here the CDR3 reads CASSPDGTSTDTQYF. The CDR3 bases are TGTGCCAGCTCACCAGACGGGACTAGCACAGATACGCAGTATTTT.

This chain connects TRBV28 to TRBJ1-6, with 10 bases lining up with TRBD1. The germline V gene has CDR1 MDHEN and CDR2 SYDVKM. V lost 6 bases and J lost 7; bases outside the gene matches: 9. This CDR3 has 16 amino acids. The CDR3 sequence is CASSTLTDRGNSPLHF. Written as DNA, the CDR3 is TGTGCCAGCAGCACCCTGACGGACAGGGGGAATTCACCCCTCCACTTT.

This clone occurred many times. Written as DNA, the CDR3 is TGTGCCAGCAGCTCGGGACAGGCTAGTAAGCAGTACTTC. Encoded protein: CASSSGQASKQYF. V gene TRBV5-4 combines with J gene TRBJ2-7, with 8 bases matching TRBD1. The V gene's germline CDR1 is SGHNT and CDR2 YYREEE (reference sequence). The length of the CDR3 is 13 residues. The J segment lost 8 bases and the V segment lost 3 bases, leaving 7 bases of the junction unmatched.

This clone appeared a few times. The rearrangement joins TRBV2 to TRBJ1-2; tentative D call: TRBD1 (5 bases). V lost 0 bases and J lost 3, with 8 bases in between. The germline gives CDR1 SNHLY, CDR2 FYNNEI. The CDR3 runs to 14 residues. This CDR3 reads CASSEARQYYGYTF. For the CDR3, the DNA is TGTGCCAGCAGTGAAGCGCGACAGTACTATGGCTACACCTTC.

The chain combines TRBV2 with TRBJ1-1; D unresolved. This CDR3 is built from 9 residues. Germline loops: CDR1 SNHLY, CDR2 FYNNEI. The V and J ends lost 11 bases and 8 bases respectively, with 9 bases between them. The CDR3, as DNA: TGTGCCCAAAGCGGCGAAGCTTTCTTT. Its translation is CAQSGEAFF.

The CDR3 protein is CASSQDYDSQETQYF. CDR3 DNA: TGCGCCAGCAGCCAAGATTATGACAGCCAAGAGACCCAGTACTTC. The J gene is TRBJ2-5, the V gene TRBV4-1; D is perhaps TRBD1 (5 bases). The CDR3 has 15 amino acids. CDR1 is MGHRA, CDR2 YSYEKL, per germline. The V gene lost 0 bases and the J gene lost 1 base, with 9 bases spanning the gap.

The table lists this clone with a count of one. The chain links TRBV5-4 to TRBJ2-5; 12 bases match TRBD2. V gave up 4 bases and J gave up 2 bases; unmatched junction bases: 3. The CDR3 is made up of 15 amino acids. Per the germline V gene, CDR1 is SGHNT and CDR2 is YYREEE (reference sequence). In nucleotides, the CDR3 is TGTGCCAGCAGCAAAGGACTAGCGGGACAAGAGACCCAGTACTTC. It is translated as CASSKGLAGQETQYF.

This clone was found a few times. The chain links TRBV5-6 to TRBJ1-5; no reliable D call. CDR1 and CDR2 (germline): SGHDT, YYEEEE. There are 16 residues in the CDR3. Trimming cost V 0 bases and J 0 bases, with 10 bases left between them. This CDR3 is CASSLGTGYSNQPQHF. In DNA, the CDR3 is TGTGCCAGCAGCTTGGGTACCGGGTATAGCAATCAGCCCCAGCATTTT.

The V call is TRBV5-6, the J call TRBJ1-6; TRBD1 agrees at 7 bases. The CDR3 length is 17 residues. V gave up 4 bases and J gave up 0 bases; unmatched junction bases: 7. The germline CDR1 and CDR2 sequences are SGHDT and YYEEEE. CDR3 loop: CASSPATGTSYNSPLHF. The CDR3 nucleotides are TGTGCCAGCAGCCCTGCGACAGGGACCTCCTATAATTCACCCCTCCACTTT.

The gene calls are TRBV10-3 and TRBJ1-6; 7 bases fit TRBD1. Germline V lookup: CDR1 ENHRY, CDR2 SYGVKD. V was clipped by 3 bases and J by 5 bases; unmatched bases: 1. This CDR3 contains 14 residues. CDR3 nucleotides: TGTGCCATCAGTGATACAGGGGATAATTCACCCCTCCACTTT. This translates into CAISDTGDNSPLHF.

This clone was seen a single time. CDR3: CASGTSDYSGNTIYF. CDR3 DNA: TGTGCCAGCGGGACTTCTGACTACTCTGGAAACACCATATATTTT. The chain recombines TRBV5-5 with TRBJ1-3; TRBD1 is a possible D gene (5 bases). Germline CDR1 reads SGHKS; CDR2 reads YYEKEE (reference sequence). The CDR3 runs 15 residues. Deletions cut 7 bases from V and 0 bases from J, with 14 bases between.

The chain carries TRBV21-1 and TRBJ2-4; TRBD1 was called by the table and not checked on the DNA. TRBV21-1 constitutes a pseudogene. CDR3 size: 18 residues. The CDR3 here is CASSKTLGQGVAKNIQYF. DNA of the CDR3: TGTGCCAGCAGCAAAACCCTCGGACAGGGGGTAGCCAAAAACATTCAGTACTTC.